A selection of T cell receptor beta chains follows, all from one sample in a study of CD8 T cells in ankylosing spondylitis. TCRdb analysed the 5' RACE reads with MiXCR anew, one entry per CDR3 protein. The table shows approximately 130,000 distinct CDR3 sequences, with approximately 10% occurring only once. The sequenced sample consisted of blood, either unsorted or a sorted T cell fraction (not recorded which). Receptor source: a female donor with ankylosing spondylitis or in good health (not recorded which). CDR3s include the opening cysteine and the closing phenylalanine or tryptophan. Each record gives: V gene, D gene, J gene, CDR3 protein. D genes are given only for firm matches.

v_call: TRBV12-3/TRBV12-4; d_call: TRBD1; j_call: TRBJ1-5; cdr3_aa: CASSFTGGGQPQHF
v_call: TRBV20-1; d_call: NA; j_call: TRBJ1-5; cdr3_aa: CSAPAEGNQPQHF
v_call: TRBV20-1; d_call: TRBD2; j_call: TRBJ2-2; cdr3_aa: CSAPPPGTTAAGELFF
v_call: TRBV24-1; d_call: TRBD2; j_call: TRBJ2-2; cdr3_aa: CATSDSGTSGAGTGELFF
v_call: TRBV6-1; d_call: NA; j_call: TRBJ1-1; cdr3_aa: CASSLSGLEAFF
v_call: TRBV20-1; d_call: TRBD2; j_call: TRBJ2-7; cdr3_aa: CSAKRGGRSYEQYF
v_call: TRBV7-9; d_call: TRBD2; j_call: TRBJ2-7; cdr3_aa: CASSLGLAGFYEQYF
v_call: TRBV28; d_call: TRBD1; j_call: TRBJ2-3; cdr3_aa: CASRSTGAPTDTQYF
v_call: TRBV6-2/TRBV6-3; d_call: TRBD1; j_call: TRBJ1-1; cdr3_aa: CASSFGDRGKNTEAFF
v_call: TRBV20-1; d_call: TRBD1; j_call: TRBJ1-6; cdr3_aa: CSAAGATGGNSPLHF
v_call: TRBV7-8; d_call: TRBD1; j_call: TRBJ1-4; cdr3_aa: CASSWGGQVTEKLFF
v_call: TRBV5-1; d_call: NA; j_call: TRBJ2-5; cdr3_aa: CASSSQETQYF
v_call: TRBV21-1; d_call: NA; j_call: TRBJ1-5; cdr3_aa: CASSKPGQGLSPRNQPQHF
v_call: TRBV11-2; d_call: TRBD2; j_call: TRBJ2-5; cdr3_aa: CASSLDAGGQETQYF
v_call: TRBV7-6; d_call: NA; j_call: TRBJ2-7; cdr3_aa: CASSPNRYEQYF
v_call: TRBV6-1; d_call: NA; j_call: TRBJ1-1; cdr3_aa: CASNLQGLGTEAFF
v_call: TRBV20-1; d_call: NA; j_call: TRBJ2-1; cdr3_aa: CSAWEVSAYNEQFF
v_call: TRBV7-2; d_call: TRBD2; j_call: TRBJ2-3; cdr3_aa: CASRQSGTNTDTQYF
v_call: TRBV10-3; d_call: NA; j_call: TRBJ2-1; cdr3_aa: CAISEIDKREQFF
v_call: TRBV7-8; d_call: TRBD2; j_call: TRBJ2-1; cdr3_aa: CASSLANSGGHNEQFF
v_call: TRBV25-1; d_call: TRBD1; j_call: TRBJ1-6; cdr3_aa: CASGQGNSPLHF
v_call: TRBV20-1; d_call: TRBD2; j_call: TRBJ2-7; cdr3_aa: CSAPGLAFHEQYF
v_call: TRBV12-3/TRBV12-4; d_call: NA; j_call: TRBJ2-2; cdr3_aa: CASSLRPGELFF
v_call: TRBV4-2; d_call: TRBD2; j_call: TRBJ2-3; cdr3_aa: CASSRLAGEGDTQYF
v_call: TRBV5-1; d_call: NA; j_call: TRBJ2-7; cdr3_aa: CASSLASGTASYEQYF
v_call: TRBV5-1; d_call: NA; j_call: TRBJ2-7; cdr3_aa: CASSSRDTSYEQYF
v_call: TRBV2; d_call: NA; j_call: TRBJ2-1; cdr3_aa: CASGATAYNEQFF
v_call: TRBV20-1; d_call: NA; j_call: TRBJ1-1; cdr3_aa: CSARQPSATEAFF
v_call: TRBV11-3; d_call: NA; j_call: TRBJ1-1; cdr3_aa: CASSLESNTEAFF
v_call: TRBV7-9; d_call: NA; j_call: TRBJ1-6; cdr3_aa: CASSLDRVSPLHF
v_call: TRBV28; d_call: NA; j_call: TRBJ2-1; cdr3_aa: CASSRVSYNEQFF
v_call: TRBV12-3/TRBV12-4; d_call: NA; j_call: TRBJ2-1; cdr3_aa: CASSLTRTADGEQFF
v_call: TRBV29-1; d_call: NA; j_call: TRBJ2-1; cdr3_aa: CSVGSGSSYNEQFF
v_call: TRBV6-5; d_call: NA; j_call: TRBJ2-3; cdr3_aa: CASSYSSTRVTDTQYF
v_call: TRBV18; d_call: NA; j_call: TRBJ2-7; cdr3_aa: CASSPGRFDEQYF
v_call: TRBV7-6; d_call: NA; j_call: TRBJ2-3; cdr3_aa: CSSNRITDTQYF
v_call: TRBV7-8; d_call: TRBD1; j_call: TRBJ2-7; cdr3_aa: CASSLDVTGSDEQYF
v_call: TRBV12-3/TRBV12-4; d_call: NA; j_call: TRBJ2-2; cdr3_aa: CASSLLLTGELFF
v_call: TRBV12-3/TRBV12-4; d_call: NA; j_call: TRBJ1-1; cdr3_aa: CASSFPGIPEAFF
v_call: TRBV11-2; d_call: TRBD2; j_call: TRBJ2-2; cdr3_aa: CASSIAGGPTGELFF
v_call: TRBV20-1; d_call: NA; j_call: TRBJ1-2; cdr3_aa: CCVRGQAPGLGLVYGYTF
v_call: TRBV5-5; d_call: TRBD1; j_call: TRBJ1-1; cdr3_aa: CASSWGQFTEAFF
v_call: TRBV5-5; d_call: NA; j_call: TRBJ2-5; cdr3_aa: CASRMEETQYF